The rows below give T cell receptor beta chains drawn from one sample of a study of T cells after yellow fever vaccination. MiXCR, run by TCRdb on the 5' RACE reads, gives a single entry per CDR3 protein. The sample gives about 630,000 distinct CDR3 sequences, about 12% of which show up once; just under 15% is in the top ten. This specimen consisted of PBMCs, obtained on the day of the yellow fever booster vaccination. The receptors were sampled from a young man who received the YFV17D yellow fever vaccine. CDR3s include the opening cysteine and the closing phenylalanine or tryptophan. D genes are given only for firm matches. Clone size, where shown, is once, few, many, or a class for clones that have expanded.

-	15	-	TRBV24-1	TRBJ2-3	CATSDFGESTDTQYF	TGTGCCACCAGTGATTTTGGCGAGAGCACAGATACGCAGTATTTT
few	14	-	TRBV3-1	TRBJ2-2	CASSQVTRTGELFF	TGTGCCAGCAGCCAAGTTACCCGGACCGGGGAGCTGTTTTTT
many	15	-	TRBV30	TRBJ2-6	CAWSVGERGANVLTF	TGTGCCTGGAGTGTTGGGGAGCGTGGGGCCAACGTCCTGACTTTC
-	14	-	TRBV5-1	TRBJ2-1	CASSVGQYRREQFF	TGCGCCAGCAGCGTGGGACAATATCGCCGAGAGCAGTTCTTC
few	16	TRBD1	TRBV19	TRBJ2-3	CASRKPGQVFTDTQYF	TGTGCCAGTAGAAAACCGGGACAGGTGTTCACAGATACGCAGTATTTT
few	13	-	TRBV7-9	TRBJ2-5	CASSTQGVETQYF	TGTGCCAGCAGCACCCAGGGAGTAGAGACCCAGTACTTC
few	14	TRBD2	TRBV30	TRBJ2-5	CAWSVMGEGETQYF	TGTGCCTGGAGTGTAATGGGGGAGGGAGAGACCCAGTACTTC
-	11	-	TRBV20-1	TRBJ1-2	CSARGVWGYTF	TGCAGTGCTAGGGGAGTGTGGGGCTACACCTTC
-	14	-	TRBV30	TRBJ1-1	CAWRRTARNTEAFF	TGTGCCTGGAGGCGGACGGCGAGAAACACTGAAGCTTTCTTT
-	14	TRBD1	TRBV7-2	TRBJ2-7	CASSYDRGFTEQYF	TGTGCCAGCAGCTACGACAGGGGATTTACGGAGCAGTACTTC
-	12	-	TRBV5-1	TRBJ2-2	CASRPMGGELFF	TGCGCCAGCAGGCCGATGGGAGGGGAGCTGTTTTTT
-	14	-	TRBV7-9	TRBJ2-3	CASSLDGAADTQYF	TGTGCCAGCAGCTTAGATGGGGCGGCAGATACGCAGTATTTT
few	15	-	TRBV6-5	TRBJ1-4	CASSYSGTEGEKLFF	TGTGCCAGCAGTTACTCGGGGACTGAAGGAGAAAAACTGTTTTTT
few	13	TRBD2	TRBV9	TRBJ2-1	CASSPGTTFEQFF	TGTGCCAGCAGCCCCGGGACTACCTTTGAGCAGTTCTTC
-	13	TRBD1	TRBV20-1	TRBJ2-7	CSARNGQVDEQYF	TGCAGTGCTAGAAACGGACAGGTGGACGAGCAGTACTTC
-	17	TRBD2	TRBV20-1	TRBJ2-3	CCARTGLTPSGTDTQYF	TGCTGTGCTAGAACGGGACTAACGCCTTCGGGCACAGATACGCAGTATTTT
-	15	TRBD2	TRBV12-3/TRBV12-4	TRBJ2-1	CASSHLAGGHNEQFF	TGTGCCAGCAGCCATTTAGCGGGAGGACACAATGAGCAGTTCTTC
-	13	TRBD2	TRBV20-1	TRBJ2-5	CSAWTSFQETQYF	TGCAGTGCCTGGACTAGCTTCCAAGAGACCCAGTACTTC
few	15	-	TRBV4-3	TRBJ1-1	CASSLGAGVNTEAFF	TGCGCCAGCTCCTTAGGGGCCGGGGTGAACACTGAAGCTTTCTTT
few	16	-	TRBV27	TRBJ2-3	CASRTYAGRGTDTQYF	TGTGCCAGCAGAACATACGCGGGAAGAGGCACAGATACGCAGTATTTT
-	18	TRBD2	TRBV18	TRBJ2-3	CASSPPVEGGRAPDTQYF	TGTGCCAGCTCACCACCGGTCGAGGGCGGGAGGGCCCCAGATACGCAGTATTTT
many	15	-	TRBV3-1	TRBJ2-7	CASSQGWGPSYEQYF	TGTGCCAGCAGCCAAGGTTGGGGGCCCTCCTACGAGCAGTACTTC
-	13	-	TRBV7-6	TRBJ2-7	CASGDLGDYEQYF	TGTGCCAGCGGGGACTTGGGGGACTACGAGCAGTACTTC
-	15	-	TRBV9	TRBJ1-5	CASSVDQGLNGPQHF	TGTGCCAGCAGCGTAGATCAGGGGCTTAATGGGCCCCAGCATTTT
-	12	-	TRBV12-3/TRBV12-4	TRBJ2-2	CASSLVIRELFF	TGTGCCAGCAGCTTAGTTATCCGGGAGCTGTTTTTT
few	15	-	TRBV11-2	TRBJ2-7	CASSLDLGRAYEQYF	TGTGCCAGCAGCTTAGACCTGGGACGGGCCTACGAGCAGTACTTC
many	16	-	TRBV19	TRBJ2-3	CASRHRGGPGPDTQYF	TGTGCCAGCCGCCATCGTGGCGGACCGGGCCCAGATACGCAGTATTTT
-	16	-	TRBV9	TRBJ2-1	CASSVLGGVEFNEQFF	TGTGCCAGCAGCGTATTGGGGGGAGTGGAGTTCAATGAGCAGTTCTTC
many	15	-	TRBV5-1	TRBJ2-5	CASSLNPGLQETQYF	TGCGCCAGCAGCTTGAACCCGGGACTCCAAGAGACCCAGTACTTC
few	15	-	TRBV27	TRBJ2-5	CASSFVASAPETQYF	TGTGCCAGCAGTTTCGTAGCTAGCGCCCCAGAGACCCAGTACTTC
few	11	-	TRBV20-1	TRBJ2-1	CSASPRNEQFF	TGCAGTGCTTCGCCCCGCAATGAGCAGTTCTTC
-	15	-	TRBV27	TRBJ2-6	CASSTGSAGANVLTF	TGTGCCAGCAGTACAGGGTCTGCTGGGGCCAACGTCCTGACTTTC
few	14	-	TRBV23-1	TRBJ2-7	CASSQSGATYEQYF	TGCGCCAGCAGTCAATCAGGGGCAACCTACGAGCAGTACTTC
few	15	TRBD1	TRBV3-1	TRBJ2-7	CASSQDPTGQSEQYF	TGTGCCAGCAGCCAAGATCCGACAGGGCAGAGCGAGCAGTACTTC
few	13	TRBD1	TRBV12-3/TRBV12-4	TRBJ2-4	CASSSTGTPIQYF	TGTGCCAGCAGTTCGACAGGGACCCCCATTCAGTACTTC
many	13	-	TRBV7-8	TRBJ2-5	CASSLSGLETQYF	TGTGCCAGCAGCTTATCAGGGTTGGAGACCCAGTACTTC
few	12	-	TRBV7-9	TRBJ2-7	CASRRLVGEQYF	TGTGCCAGCAGGCGACTAGTAGGCGAGCAGTACTTC
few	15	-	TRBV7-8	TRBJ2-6	CASRPLQSGANVLTF	TGTGCCAGCAGACCTCTCCAGTCTGGGGCCAACGTCCTGACTTTC
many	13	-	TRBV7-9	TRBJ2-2	CAGRRGNTGELFF	TGTGCCGGTCGCAGGGGGAACACCGGGGAGCTGTTTTTT
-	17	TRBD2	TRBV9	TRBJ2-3	CASSVGPGTSGRDTQYF	TGTGCCAGCAGCGTAGGTCCCGGGACTAGCGGGAGGGATACGCAGTATTTT
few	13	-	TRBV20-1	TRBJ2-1	CSAREGPGYEQFF	TGCAGTGCTAGAGAAGGTCCAGGCTATGAGCAGTTCTTC
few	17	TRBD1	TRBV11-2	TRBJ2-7	CASSLTGTGDYSYEQYF	TGTGCCAGCAGCTTAACCGGGACAGGGGACTACTCCTACGAGCAGTACTTC
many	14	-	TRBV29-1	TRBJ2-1	CSVLGGSSYNEQFF	TGCAGCGTTCTCGGAGGGAGCTCCTACAATGAGCAGTTCTTC
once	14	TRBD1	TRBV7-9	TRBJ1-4	CASSEDRNSEKLFF	TGTGCCAGCAGCGAGGACAGGAACTCAGAAAAACTGTTTTTT
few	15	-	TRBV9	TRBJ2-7	CASSPETGFLYEQYF	TGTGCCAGCAGCCCCGAGACGGGGTTTTTGTACGAGCAGTACTTC
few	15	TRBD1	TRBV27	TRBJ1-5	CASSLRGTGQWPQHF	TGTGCCAGCAGTTTAAGAGGGACAGGGCAGTGGCCCCAGCATTTT
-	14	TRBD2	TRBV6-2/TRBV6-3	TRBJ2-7	CASSTPSGAYEQYF	TGTGCCAGCAGCACACCTAGCGGCGCCTACGAGCAGTACTTC
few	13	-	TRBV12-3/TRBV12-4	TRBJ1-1	CASRRTAQGFAFF	TGTGCCAGCAGACGGACAGCCCAAGGGTTTGCTTTCTTT
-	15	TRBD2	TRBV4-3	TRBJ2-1	CASSQDGGGRAQLSF	TGCGCCAGCAGCCAAGATGGCGGCGGGAGGGCCCAGCTCTCCTTC
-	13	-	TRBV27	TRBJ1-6	CASNRGKNSPLHF	TGTGCCAGCAATAGGGGGAAGAATTCACCCCTCCACTTT
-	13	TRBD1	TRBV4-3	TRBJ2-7	CASSQGQGRRQYF	TGCGCCAGCAGCCAAGGACAGGGAAGACGGCAGTACTTC
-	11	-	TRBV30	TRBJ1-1	CAWSVTVEAFF	TGTGCCTGGAGTGTTACCGTCGAAGCTTTCTTT
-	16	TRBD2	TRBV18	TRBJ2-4	CASSRNWGLPKNIQYF	TGTGCCAGCTCACGTAACTGGGGACTACCAAAAAACATTCAGTACTTC
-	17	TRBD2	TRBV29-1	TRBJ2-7	CSVELDSGRALGYEQYF	TGCAGCGTTGAATTGGACAGCGGGAGGGCCCTCGGATACGAGCAGTACTTC
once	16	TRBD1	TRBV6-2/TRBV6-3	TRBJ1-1	CASSKRTGGMNTEAFF	TGTGCCAGCAGCAAGAGGACAGGCGGTATGAACACTGAAGCTTTCTTT
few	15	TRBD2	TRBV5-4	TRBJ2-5	CASSWESGTGETQYF	TGTGCCAGCAGCTGGGAGAGCGGGACGGGTGAGACCCAGTACTTC
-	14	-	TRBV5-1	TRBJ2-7	CASSFGPHSYEQYF	TGCGCCAGCAGCTTCGGACCGCATTCCTACGAGCAGTACTTC
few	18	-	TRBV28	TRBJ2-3	CASRTVRSTQRRGDTQYF	TGTGCCAGCAGGACGGTTAGGAGCACCCAACGTCGAGGTGATACGCAGTATTTT
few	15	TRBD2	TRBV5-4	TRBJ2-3	CASSLGGSRSDTQYF	TGTGCCAGCAGCTTGGGCGGGAGTCGCTCAGATACGCAGTATTTT